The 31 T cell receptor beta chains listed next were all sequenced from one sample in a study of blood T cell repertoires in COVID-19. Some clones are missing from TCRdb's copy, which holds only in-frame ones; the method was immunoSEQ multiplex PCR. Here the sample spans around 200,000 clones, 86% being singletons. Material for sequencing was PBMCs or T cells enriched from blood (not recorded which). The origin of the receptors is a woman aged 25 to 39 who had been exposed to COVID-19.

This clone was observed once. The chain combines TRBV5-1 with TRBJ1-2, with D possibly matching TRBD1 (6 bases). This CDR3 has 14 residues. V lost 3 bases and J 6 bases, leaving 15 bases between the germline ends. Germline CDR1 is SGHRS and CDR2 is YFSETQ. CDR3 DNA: TGCGCCAGCAGCTCACCCGAGGGGGATAATGGCTACACCTTC. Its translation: CASSSPEGDNGYTF.

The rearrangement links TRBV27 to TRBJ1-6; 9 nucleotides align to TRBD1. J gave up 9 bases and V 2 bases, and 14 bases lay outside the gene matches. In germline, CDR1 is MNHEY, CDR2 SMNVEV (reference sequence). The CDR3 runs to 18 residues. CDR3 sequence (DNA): TGTGCCAGCAGTTTACGGGGACAGGGTACTGCCTATGCTTCACCCCTCCACTTT. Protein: CASSLRGQGTAYASPLHF.

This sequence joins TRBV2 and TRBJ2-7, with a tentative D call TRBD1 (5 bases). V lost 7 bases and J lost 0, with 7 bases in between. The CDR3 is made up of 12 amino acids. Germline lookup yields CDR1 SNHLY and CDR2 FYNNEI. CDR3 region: CASNQGSYEQYF. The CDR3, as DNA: TGTGCCAGCAACCAGGGCTCCTACGAGCAGTACTTC. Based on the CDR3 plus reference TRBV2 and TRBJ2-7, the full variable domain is EPEVTQTPSHQVTQMGQEVILRCVPISNHLYFYWYRQILGQKVEFLVSFYNNEISEKSEIFDDQFSVERPDGSNFTLKIRSTKLEDSAMYFCASNQGSYEQYFGPGTRLTVT.

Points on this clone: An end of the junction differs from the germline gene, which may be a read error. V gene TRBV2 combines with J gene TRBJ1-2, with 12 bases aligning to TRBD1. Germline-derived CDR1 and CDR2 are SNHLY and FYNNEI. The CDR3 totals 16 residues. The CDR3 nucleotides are TGTGCCAGCAGCGAAGGGACAGGGGGCGCAGGCTATGGCTACACCTTC. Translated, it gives CASSEGTGGAGYGYTF.

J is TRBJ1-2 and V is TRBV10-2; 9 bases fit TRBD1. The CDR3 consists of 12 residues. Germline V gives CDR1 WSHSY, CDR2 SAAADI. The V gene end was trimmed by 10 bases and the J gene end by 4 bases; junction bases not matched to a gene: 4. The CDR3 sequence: CATGQGIYGYTF. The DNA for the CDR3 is TGCGCCACCGGACAGGGGATCTATGGCTACACCTTC.

CDR3 residues: CASSFRAGLDEQYF. CDR3 coding DNA: TGCGCCAGCAGCTTTAGGGCAGGGTTGGACGAGCAGTACTTC. V gene TRBV5-1 combines with J gene TRBJ2-7; D is possibly TRBD1 (5 bases). The CDR3 extends over 14 amino acids. Germline loops: CDR1 SGHRS, CDR2 YFSETQ. The germline V and J ends were trimmed by 2 bases and 5 bases, with 14 bases remaining between them.

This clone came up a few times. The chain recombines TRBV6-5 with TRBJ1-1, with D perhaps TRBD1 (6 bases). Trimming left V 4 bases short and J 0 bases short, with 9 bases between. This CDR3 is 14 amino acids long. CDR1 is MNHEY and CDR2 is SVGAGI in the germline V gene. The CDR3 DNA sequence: TGTGCCAGCAGTTCGGGACATTTGAACACTGAAGCTTTCTTT. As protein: CASSSGHLNTEAFF.

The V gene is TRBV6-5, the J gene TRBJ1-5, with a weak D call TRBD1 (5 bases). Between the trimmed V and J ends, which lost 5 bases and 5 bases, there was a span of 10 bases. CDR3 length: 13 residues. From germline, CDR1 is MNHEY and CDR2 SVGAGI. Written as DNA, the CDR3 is TGTGCCAGCAGTCGGGGAGGGGATCAGCCCCAGCATTTT. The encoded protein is CASSRGGDQPQHF.

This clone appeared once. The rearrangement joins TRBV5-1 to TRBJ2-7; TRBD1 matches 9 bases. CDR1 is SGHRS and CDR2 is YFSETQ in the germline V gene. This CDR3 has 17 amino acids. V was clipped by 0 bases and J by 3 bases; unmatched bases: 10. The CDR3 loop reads CASSLGDRAITHYEQYF. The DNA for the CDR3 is TGCGCCAGCAGCTTGGGGGACAGGGCAATTACTCACTACGAGCAGTACTTC.

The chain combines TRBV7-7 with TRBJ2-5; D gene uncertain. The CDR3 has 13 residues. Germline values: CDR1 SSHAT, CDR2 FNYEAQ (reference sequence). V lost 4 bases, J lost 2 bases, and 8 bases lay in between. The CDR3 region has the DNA TGTGCCAGCAGCTCTACTGTACAAGAGACCCAGTACTTC. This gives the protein CASSSTVQETQYF. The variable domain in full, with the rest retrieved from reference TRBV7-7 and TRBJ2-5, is GAGVSQSPRYKVTKRGQDVTLRCDPISSHATLYWYQQALGQGPEFLTYFNYEAQPDKSGLPSDRFSAERPEGSISTLTIQRTEQRDSAMYRCASSSTVQETQYFGPGTRLLVL.

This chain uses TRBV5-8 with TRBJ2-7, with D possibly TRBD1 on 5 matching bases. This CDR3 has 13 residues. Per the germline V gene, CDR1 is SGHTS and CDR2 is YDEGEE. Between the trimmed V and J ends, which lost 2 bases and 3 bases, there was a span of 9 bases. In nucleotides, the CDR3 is TGTGCCAGCAGCTTCAGGGCGGTCTACGAGCAGTACTTC. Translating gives CASSFRAVYEQYF. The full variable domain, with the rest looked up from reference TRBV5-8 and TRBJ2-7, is EAGVTQSPTHLIKTRGQQATLRCSPISGHTSVYWYQQALGLGLQFLLWYDEGEERNRGNFPPRFSGRQFPNYSSELNVNALELEDSALYLCASSFRAVYEQYFGPGTRLTVT.

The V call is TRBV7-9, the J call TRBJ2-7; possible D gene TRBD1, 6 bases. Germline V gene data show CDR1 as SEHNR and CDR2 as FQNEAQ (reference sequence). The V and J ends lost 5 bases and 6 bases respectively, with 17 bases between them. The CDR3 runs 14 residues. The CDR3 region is CASSKADSSSEQYF. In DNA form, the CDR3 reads TGTGCCAGCAGCAAGGCGGACAGTTCCAGCGAGCAGTACTTC.

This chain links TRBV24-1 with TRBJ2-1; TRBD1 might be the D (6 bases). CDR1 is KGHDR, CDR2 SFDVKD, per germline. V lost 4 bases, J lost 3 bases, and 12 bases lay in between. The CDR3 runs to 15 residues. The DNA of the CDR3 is TGTGCCACCAGTGACAGGGGTAGCGTCTACAATGAGCAGTTCTTC. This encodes CATSDRGSVYNEQFF.

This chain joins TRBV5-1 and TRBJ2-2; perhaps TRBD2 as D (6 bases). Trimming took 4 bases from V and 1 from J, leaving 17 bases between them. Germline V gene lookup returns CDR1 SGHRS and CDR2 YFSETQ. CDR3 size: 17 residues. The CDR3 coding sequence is TGCGCCAGCAGCCAGAGCCTACGGGAGTTGAACACCGGGGAGCTGTTTTTT. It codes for CASSQSLRELNTGELFF.

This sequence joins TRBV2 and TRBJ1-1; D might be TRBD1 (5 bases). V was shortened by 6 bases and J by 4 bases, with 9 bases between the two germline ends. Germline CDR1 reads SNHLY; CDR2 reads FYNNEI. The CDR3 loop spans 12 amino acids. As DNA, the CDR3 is TGTGCCAGCAGGGAGGGGATCACTGAAGCTTTCTTT. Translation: CASREGITEAFF.

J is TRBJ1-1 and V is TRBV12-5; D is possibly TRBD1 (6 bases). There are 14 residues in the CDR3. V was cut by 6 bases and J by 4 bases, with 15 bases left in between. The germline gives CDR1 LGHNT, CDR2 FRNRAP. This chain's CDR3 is CASGLGGAGTEAFF. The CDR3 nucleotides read TGTGCTAGTGGCCTCGGGGGGGCCGGCACTGAAGCTTTCTTT.

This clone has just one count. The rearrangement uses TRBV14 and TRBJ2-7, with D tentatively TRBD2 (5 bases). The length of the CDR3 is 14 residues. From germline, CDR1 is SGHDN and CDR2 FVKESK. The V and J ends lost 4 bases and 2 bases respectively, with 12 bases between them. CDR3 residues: CASSPFEGPYEQYF. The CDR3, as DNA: TGTGCCAGCAGCCCATTCGAGGGCCCCTACGAGCAGTACTTC.

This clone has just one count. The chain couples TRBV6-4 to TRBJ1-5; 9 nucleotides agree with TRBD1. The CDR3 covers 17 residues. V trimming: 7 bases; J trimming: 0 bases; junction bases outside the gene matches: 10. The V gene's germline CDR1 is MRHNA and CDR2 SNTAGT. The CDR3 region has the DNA TGTGCCAGCATCCCCGGGACAGGGAAGTGTAGCAATCAGCCCCAGCATTTT. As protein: CASIPGTGKCSNQPQHF.

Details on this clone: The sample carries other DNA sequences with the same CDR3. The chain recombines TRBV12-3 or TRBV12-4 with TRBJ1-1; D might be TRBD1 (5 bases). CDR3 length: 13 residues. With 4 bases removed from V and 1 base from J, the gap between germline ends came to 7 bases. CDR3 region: CASSSGQNTEAFF. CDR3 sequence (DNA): TGTGCCAGCAGTTCAGGACAGAACACTGAAGCTTTCTTT.

The CDR3 loop reads CASSSRGQGKANEKLFF. The CDR3 region has the DNA TGTGCCAGCAGCTCCCGGGGACAGGGCAAAGCCAATGAAAAACTGTTTTTT. J is TRBJ1-4 and V is TRBV21-1; the D call in the table, TRBD1, was not verified against the DNA. TRBV21-1 is annotated as a pseudogene. The CDR3 is 17 residues long.

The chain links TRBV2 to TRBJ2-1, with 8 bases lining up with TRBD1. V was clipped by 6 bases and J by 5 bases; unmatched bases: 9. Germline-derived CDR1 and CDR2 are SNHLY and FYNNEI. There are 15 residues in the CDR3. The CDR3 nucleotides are TGTGCCAGCAGCCCCAGGGGGCGCCCCGACAATGAGCAGTTCTTC. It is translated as CASSPRGRPDNEQFF.

The CDR3 sequence: CAISFGSNTGELFF. The CDR3 bases are TGTGCCATATCCTTTGGGAGTAACACCGGGGAGCTGTTTTTT. The genes are TRBV10-3 and TRBJ2-2; maybe TRBD2 (5 bases). V gave up 9 bases and J gave up 2 bases, with 13 bases separating them. This CDR3 contains 14 residues. The germline V gene has CDR1 ENHRY and CDR2 SYGVKD.

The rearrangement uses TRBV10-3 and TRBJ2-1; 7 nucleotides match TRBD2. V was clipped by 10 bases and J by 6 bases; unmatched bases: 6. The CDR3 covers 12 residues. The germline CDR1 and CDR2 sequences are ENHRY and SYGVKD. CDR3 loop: CASGGEGNEQFF. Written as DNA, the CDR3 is TGTGCCAGCGGCGGGGAGGGCAATGAGCAGTTCTTC.

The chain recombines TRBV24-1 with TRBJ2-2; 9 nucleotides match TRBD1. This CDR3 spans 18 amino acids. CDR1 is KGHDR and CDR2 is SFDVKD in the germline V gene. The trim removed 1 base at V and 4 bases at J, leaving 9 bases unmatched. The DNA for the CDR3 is TGTGCCACCAGTGATTTTGGGACGGGACAGGGCATCACCGGGGAGCTGTTTTTT. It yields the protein CATSDFGTGQGITGELFF.

CDR3 bases: TGTGCCAGCAGCTTAGCACGGGGGACAGATACGCAGTATTTT. Amino acids: CASSLARGTDTQYF. This chain connects TRBV7-2 to TRBJ2-3; D may be TRBD2 (6 bases). Per the germline V gene, CDR1 is SGHTA and CDR2 is FQGNSA. V was trimmed by 0 bases and J by 3 bases, leaving 7 bases between them. The length of the CDR3 is 14 residues.

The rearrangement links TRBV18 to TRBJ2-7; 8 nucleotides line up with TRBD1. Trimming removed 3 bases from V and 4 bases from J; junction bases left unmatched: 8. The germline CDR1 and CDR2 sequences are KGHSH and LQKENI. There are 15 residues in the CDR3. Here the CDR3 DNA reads TGTGCCAGCTCACCCGGACAGGGTATGATTTACGAGCAGTACTTC. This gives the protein CASSPGQGMIYEQYF. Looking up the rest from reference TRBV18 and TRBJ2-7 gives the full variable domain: NAGVMQNPRHLVRRRGQEARLRCSPMKGHSHVYWYRQLPEEGLKFMVYLQKENIIDESGMPKERFSAEFPKEGPSILRIQQVVRGDSAAYFCASSPGQGMIYEQYFGPGTRLTVT.

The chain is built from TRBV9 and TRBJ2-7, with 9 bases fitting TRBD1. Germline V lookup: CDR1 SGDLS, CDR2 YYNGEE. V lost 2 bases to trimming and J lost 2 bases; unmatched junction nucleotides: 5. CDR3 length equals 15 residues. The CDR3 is CASSVSGTGTYEQYF. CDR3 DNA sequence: TGTGCCAGCAGCGTCTCCGGGACAGGGACCTACGAGCAGTACTTC.

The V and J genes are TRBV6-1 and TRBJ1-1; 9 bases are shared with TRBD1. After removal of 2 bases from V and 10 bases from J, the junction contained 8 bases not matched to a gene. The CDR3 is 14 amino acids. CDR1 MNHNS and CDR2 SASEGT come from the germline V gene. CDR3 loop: CASSEYRDRVRAFF. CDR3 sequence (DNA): TGTGCCAGCAGTGAATACCGGGACAGGGTGCGAGCTTTCTTT.

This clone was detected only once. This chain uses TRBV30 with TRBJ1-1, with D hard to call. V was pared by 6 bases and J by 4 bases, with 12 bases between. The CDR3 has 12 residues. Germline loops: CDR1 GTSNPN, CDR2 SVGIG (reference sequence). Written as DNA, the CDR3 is TGTGCCTGTTCCATGGCAAGCACTGAAGCTTTCTTT. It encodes CACSMASTEAFF.

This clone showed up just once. In DNA form, the CDR3 reads TGTGCCAGCAGCAACCAGGGGTTGGCTGAAAAACTGTTTTTT. Translation gives CASSNQGLAEKLFF. The chain joins TRBV7-9 to TRBJ1-4, with a weak D call TRBD1 (6 bases). Germline V CDR1 and CDR2: SEHNR, FQNEAQ (reference sequence). The CDR3 length is 14 residues. Trimming removed 5 bases at V and 7 bases at J, with 14 bases between.

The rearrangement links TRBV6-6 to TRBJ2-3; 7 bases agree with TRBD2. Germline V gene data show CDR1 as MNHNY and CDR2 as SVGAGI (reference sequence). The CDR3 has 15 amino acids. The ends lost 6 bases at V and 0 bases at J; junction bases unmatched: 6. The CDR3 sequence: CASSLGGPSTDTQYF. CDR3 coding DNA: TGTGCCAGCAGCCTGGGAGGGCCCAGCACAGATACGCAGTATTTT.